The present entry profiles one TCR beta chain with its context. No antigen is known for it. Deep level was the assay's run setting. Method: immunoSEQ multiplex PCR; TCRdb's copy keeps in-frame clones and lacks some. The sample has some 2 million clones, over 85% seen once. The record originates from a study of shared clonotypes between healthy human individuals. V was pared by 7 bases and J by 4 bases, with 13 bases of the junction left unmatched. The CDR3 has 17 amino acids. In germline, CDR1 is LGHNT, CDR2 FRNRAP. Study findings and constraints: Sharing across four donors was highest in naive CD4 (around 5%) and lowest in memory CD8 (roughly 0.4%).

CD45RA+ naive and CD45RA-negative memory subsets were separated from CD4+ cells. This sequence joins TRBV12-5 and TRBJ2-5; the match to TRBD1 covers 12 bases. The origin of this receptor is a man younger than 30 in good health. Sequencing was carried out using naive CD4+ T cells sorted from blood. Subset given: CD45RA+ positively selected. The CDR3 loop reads CASAHASGTGGGETQYF. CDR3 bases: TGTGCTAGTGCCCACGCCTCCGGGACAGGGGGCGGAGAGACCCAGTACTTC.